This T cell receptor beta chain was observed in a study of human T cells and chemical hapten exposure. About the study: Patch tests applied 0.01% DPC to the upper back and were scored after 6 days.

Findings and caveats of the study: Healthy individuals' immune responses may differ from those of donors, who had alopecia.

TCRdb recomputed calls from the RACE reads with MiXCR, one row per CDR3 protein. Of some 52,000 distinct CDR3 sequences in the sample, roughly a tenth were seen once. Time point defined: patch test 3, about 24 weeks after DPC sensitization. Treatment indicated: therapeutic diphenylcyclopropenone sensitization with weekly scalp DPC. A word on this clonotype: Its antigen is as yet unknown.

This receptor was identified in a woman between 40 and 55 years old with alopecia areata. Some clones in this sample may be carry-over from other donors' samples. This sample comprised whole blood, obtained in connection with sensitization to the hapten diphenylcyclopropenone (DPC).

The CDR3 DNA sequence: TGTGCCAGCAGTGAATGGAGGGATGAGCAGTTCTTC. Translating it yields CASSEWRDEQFF. The rearrangement uses TRBV25-1 and TRBJ2-1; a possible D gene is TRBD2 (6 bases). V was clipped by 1 base and J by 8 bases, with 6 bases between them. The V gene's germline CDR1 is MGHDK and CDR2 SYGVNS. CDR3 length: 12 residues.